The 10 T cell receptor beta chains in this list originate from one sample, sequenced in a study of breast tumors, draining lymph nodes, adjacent tissues. Via MiXCR, TCRdb re-called the multiplex PCR reads, giving one row per CDR3 protein. The sample lists about 35,000 distinct CDR3 sequences, 36% occurring once. The specimen sequenced was breast tumor tissue. The source of these receptors is a female donor with breast cancer. Some clones in this sample may be carry-over from other donors' samples.

This clonotype was observed many times. This sequence joins TRBV2 and TRBJ2-1, with 7 nucleotides matching TRBD1. Germline loops: CDR1 SNHLY, CDR2 FYNNEI. J gave up 4 bases and V 6 bases, and 6 bases lay outside the gene matches. The CDR3 is 14 amino acids. In DNA, the CDR3 is TGTGCCAGCAGCGTTGACAGGGCTTACAATGAGCAGTTCTTC. Protein sequence: CASSVDRAYNEQFF.

This clonotype was seen just once. The chain combines TRBV6-2 or TRBV6-3 with TRBJ2-5, with D maybe TRBD1 (6 bases). Germline loops: CDR1 MNHEY, CDR2 SVGEGT. This CDR3 is 16 amino acids long. Trimming took off 3 bases at V and 4 bases at J, with 18 bases between the two ends. CDR3 sequence reads: CASSYVQGSGGETQYF. Here the CDR3 DNA reads TGTGCCAGCAGTTATGTCCAGGGGTCCGGTGGAGAGACCCAGTACTTC.

This clonotype was counted only a few times. The chain links TRBV9 to TRBJ2-2; tentative D call: TRBD2 (6 bases). The CDR3 consists of 16 residues. V lost 3 bases and J lost 4, with 16 bases in between. Germline CDR1 and CDR2: SGDLS and YYNGEE. The CDR3 here is CASSATSATGTGELFF. For the CDR3, the DNA is TGTGCCAGCAGCGCGACTAGTGCGACGGGCACCGGGGAGCTGTTTTTT. Supplemented by reference TRBV9 and TRBJ2-2, the full variable domain reads DSGVTQTPKHLITATGQRVTLRCSPRSGDLSVYWYQQSLDQGLQFLIQYYNGEERAKGNILERFSAQQFPDLHSELNLSSLELGDSALYFCASSATSATGTGELFFGEGSRLTVL.

This clonotype was observed at least ten times. The V gene is TRBV12-3 or TRBV12-4, the J gene TRBJ2-1; maybe TRBD1 (6 bases). V was cut by 7 bases and J by 10 bases, with 17 bases left in between. This CDR3 has 13 residues. In DNA, the CDR3 is TGTGCCAGCACCCTAGGGGACATCAAGGAGCAGTTCTTC. It translates to CASTLGDIKEQFF.

This clonotype was seen ten or more times. The rearrangement uses TRBV14 and TRBJ2-5; possible D gene TRBD1, 7 bases. Trimming cost V 0 bases and J 6 bases, with 20 bases left between them. Germline lookup yields CDR1 SGHDN and CDR2 FVKESK. The CDR3 is 17 residues long. CDR3 loop: CASSQESGGGAGKTQYF. The CDR3 DNA sequence: TGTGCCAGCAGCCAAGAATCCGGAGGGGGCGCCGGAAAGACCCAGTACTTC.

Many counts were recorded for this clonotype. The chain couples TRBV7-2 to TRBJ2-7; D unclear. The CDR3 extends over 12 amino acids. CDR1 and CDR2 (germline): SGHTA, FQGNSA. Trimming took 6 bases from V and 6 from J, leaving 12 bases between them. The CDR3 sequence is CASSFKWGEQYF. CDR3 DNA sequence: TGTGCCAGCAGTTTCAAATGGGGCGAGCAGTACTTC. The full variable domain, its missing parts supplied by reference TRBV7-2 and TRBJ2-7, is GAGVSQSPSNKVTEKGKDVELRCDPISGHTALYWYRQSLGQGLEFLIYFQGNSAPDKSGLPSDRFSAERTGGSVSTLTIQRTQQEDSAVYLCASSFKWGEQYFGPGTRLTVT.

A note on this clonotype: A much larger clone sits a single nucleotide away, making a read error possible. The V call is TRBV7-2, the J call TRBJ2-5; tentative D call: TRBD2 (7 bases). CDR3 length: 16 amino acids. Trimming took off 1 base at V and 9 bases at J, with 21 bases between the two ends. Looked up from germline, CDR1 is SGHTA and CDR2 is FQGNSA. CDR3: CASSLVSAGKGGAQYF. DNA for the CDR3: TGTGCCAGCAGCTTAGTTTCGGCGGGGAAAGGGGGGGCCCAGTACTTC.

As regards this clonotype: A much larger clone differs by one base, so this may be a read error. This rearrangement joins TRBV6-4 to TRBJ2-2, with D uncertain. CDR3 length: 14 residues. Germline V gene data show CDR1 as MRHNA and CDR2 as SNTAGT. V lost 5 bases to trimming and J lost 2 bases, with 9 bases between them. CDR3 sequence (DNA): TGTGCCAGCAGTCCAGGCACAAACACCGGGGAGCTGTTTTTT. Translated: CASSPGTNTGELFF.

This clonotype has just a few counts. This may stem from a read error, because a much larger clone lies one nucleotide away. The chain recombines TRBV7-9 with TRBJ2-7, with D uncertain. The CDR3 has 12 residues. Germline assignment: CDR1 SEHNR and CDR2 FQNEAQ (reference sequence). CDR3 DNA: TGTGCCTGCAGCTTCCTATCCTACGAGCAGTACTTC. Its translation is CACSFLSYEQYF.

A word on this clonotype: This may be a read error, as it is one base from a much larger clone. V usage is TRBV7-2 and J usage is TRBJ2-3; D unresolved. There are 13 residues in the CDR3. Germline V gives CDR1 SGHTA, CDR2 FQGNSA. CDR3 DNA: TGTGCCAGCACCCCTAGGGCCGGAGATGCGCAGTATTTT. Encoded protein: CASTPRAGDAQYF.